The next 14 T cell receptor beta chains were all read from a single sample in a study of blood T cell repertoires in COVID-19. Produced via immunoSEQ multiplex PCR; TCRdb's table is partial and in-frame only. The sample has around 110,000 clones; about 82% are singletons. Sequencing input: peripheral blood. Every receptor here comes from a man older than 75 with COVID-19, enrolled during active disease.

V gene TRBV6-2 or TRBV6-3 combines with J gene TRBJ1-2; D is unclear. CDR1 and CDR2 from the germline V gene are MNHEY and SVGEGT. V dropped 0 bases and J dropped 4 bases, with 9 bases sitting between them. The CDR3 covers 14 residues. CDR3 nucleotides: TGTGCCAGCAGTTACTCGCCGGGATTCTATGGCTACACCTTC. Its translation is CASSYSPGFYGYTF.

This clone was picked up a small number of times. The rearrangement links TRBV27 to TRBJ2-3, with 14 bases that match TRBD2. The CDR3 covers 18 residues. Germline V gene lookup returns CDR1 MNHEY and CDR2 SMNVEV (reference sequence). With 5 bases clipped from V and 0 bases from J, the junction kept 7 bases outside the gene matches. Written as DNA, the CDR3 is TGTGCCAGCAGTCCCGGGACTAGCGGGAGCGAGAGCACAGATACGCAGTATTTT. Encoded protein: CASSPGTSGSESTDTQYF.

The chain uses TRBV29-1 and TRBJ1-2; 12 bases match TRBD1. J was trimmed by 8 bases and V by 3 bases; bases with no gene match: 4. Germline loops: CDR1 SQVTM, CDR2 ANQGSEA. This CDR3 comprises 13 residues. The CDR3 here is CSVDGDRGPGYTF. The CDR3, as DNA: TGCAGCGTTGACGGGGACAGGGGGCCCGGCTACACCTTC.

The rearrangement links TRBV7-2 to TRBJ1-6; D is uncertain. V was shortened by 4 bases and J by 7 bases, with 20 bases between the two germline ends. CDR3 length: 17 residues. Germline V gives CDR1 SGHTA, CDR2 FQGNSA. In nucleotides, the CDR3 is TGTGCCAGCAGCTCCGCCAGTTGGGCCGTTACCAATTCACCCCTCCACTTT. Translating it yields CASSSASWAVTNSPLHF.

The chain joins TRBV9 to TRBJ2-3, with 10 nucleotides matching TRBD1. Germline values: CDR1 SGDLS, CDR2 YYNGEE. The CDR3 has 18 residues. The trim removed 2 bases at V and 3 bases at J, leaving 12 bases unmatched. The chain's CDR3 is CASSVNFRGQGVTDTQYF. CDR3 coding DNA: TGTGCCAGCAGCGTTAACTTCCGAGGACAGGGGGTAACAGATACGCAGTATTTT.

This chain uses TRBV2 with TRBJ2-5, with 11 bases matching TRBD2. The germline V gene encodes CDR1 SNHLY and CDR2 FYNNEI. CDR3 length equals 15 residues. V was pared by 3 bases and J by 4 bases, with 4 bases of the junction left unmatched. The CDR3 DNA is TGTGCCAGCAGTGAGGGTAGCGGGAGGGGAGAGACCCAGTACTTC. This gives the protein CASSEGSGRGETQYF.

V is TRBV3-1 (or the pseudogene TRBV3-2) and J is TRBJ2-7; TRBD1 might be the D (7 bases). The CDR3 is 14 amino acids. Germline CDR1 and CDR2: LGHDT and YNNKEL (reference sequence). The V gene lost 3 bases and the J gene lost 4 bases, with 13 bases spanning the gap. CDR3: CASSHGGGGYEQYF. CDR3 DNA sequence: TGTGCCAGCAGCCATGGAGGGGGCGGTTACGAGCAGTACTTC.

This clone was counted only a few times. This chain connects TRBV7-8 to TRBJ1-4; D possibly corresponds to TRBD1 (6 bases). The CDR3 extends over 15 amino acids. Germline lookup yields CDR1 SGHVS and CDR2 FQNEAQ. V was shortened by 3 bases and J by 7 bases, with 15 bases between the two germline ends. CDR3 sequence reads: CASSFHREYGEKLFF. The DNA for the CDR3 is TGTGCCAGCAGCTTTCACAGGGAATACGGTGAAAAACTGTTTTTT.

This sequence joins TRBV7-8 and TRBJ1-2; 9 nucleotides line up with TRBD1. Per germline, CDR1 SGHVS and CDR2 FQNEAQ. The V gene end was trimmed by 1 base and the J gene end by 7 bases; junction bases not matched to a gene: 10. This CDR3 has 16 amino acids. The CDR3 bases are TGTGCCAGCAGCTTAGAACCGGACAGGGGAAGGAGTGGCTACACCTTC. Translation gives CASSLEPDRGRSGYTF. The entire variable domain, with the rest obtained from reference TRBV7-8 and TRBJ1-2, is as follows: GAGVSQSPRYKVAKRGQDVALRCDPISGHVSLFWYQQALGQGPEFLTYFQNEAQLDKSGLPSDRFFAERPEGSVSTLKIQRTQQEDSAVYLCASSLEPDRGRSGYTFGSGTRLTVV.

This clone has more than one count but fewer than ten. The rearrangement joins TRBV5-1 to TRBJ1-1, with 9 bases identical to TRBD1. CDR3 length equals 16 residues. Germline lookup yields CDR1 SGHRS and CDR2 YFSETQ. J lost 3 bases, V lost 5 bases, and 11 bases had no gene match. CDR3 sequence (DNA): TGCGCCAGCAGGCCCGGGACAGGGACTCCGGACACTGAAGCTTTCTTT. It yields the protein CASRPGTGTPDTEAFF.

The CDR3 spells CACVFTGDYEQYF. The CDR3 DNA is TGTGCCTGCGTATTCACAGGGGACTACGAGCAGTACTTC. The chain joins TRBV30 to TRBJ2-7, with 7 bases that match TRBD1. The trim removed 6 bases at V and 3 bases at J, leaving 8 bases unmatched. The CDR3 is 13 residues long. Germline lookup yields CDR1 GTSNPN and CDR2 SVGIG (reference sequence).

The chain has TRBV5-4 and TRBJ1-2; maybe TRBD1 (5 bases). From germline, CDR1 is SGHNT and CDR2 YYREEE (reference sequence). This CDR3 is built from 14 residues. The V gene lost 0 bases and the J gene lost 4 bases, with 10 bases spanning the gap. The CDR3 spells CASSLEGAPYGYTF. DNA for the CDR3: TGTGCCAGCAGCTTGGAAGGGGCGCCCTATGGCTACACCTTC.

This sequence joins TRBV2 and TRBJ1-6; D uncertain. The V gene's germline CDR1 is SNHLY and CDR2 FYNNEI. V lost 7 bases and J lost 15, with 16 bases in between. The CDR3 is 12 amino acids. As DNA, the CDR3 is TGTGCCAGCACTTTGGGATTGGCGGGCCTCCACTTT. This codes for CASTLGLAGLHF.

This clone occurred once. The chain recombines TRBV2 with TRBJ2-1, with 9 nucleotides matching TRBD2. CDR3 length: 15 amino acids. The J segment lost 3 bases and the V segment lost 7 bases, leaving 7 bases of the junction unmatched. Germline V lookup: CDR1 SNHLY, CDR2 FYNNEI. CDR3 amino acids: CASNFQAGGYNEQFF. The CDR3 DNA follows: TGTGCCAGCAACTTCCAAGCGGGGGGCTACAATGAGCAGTTCTTC.